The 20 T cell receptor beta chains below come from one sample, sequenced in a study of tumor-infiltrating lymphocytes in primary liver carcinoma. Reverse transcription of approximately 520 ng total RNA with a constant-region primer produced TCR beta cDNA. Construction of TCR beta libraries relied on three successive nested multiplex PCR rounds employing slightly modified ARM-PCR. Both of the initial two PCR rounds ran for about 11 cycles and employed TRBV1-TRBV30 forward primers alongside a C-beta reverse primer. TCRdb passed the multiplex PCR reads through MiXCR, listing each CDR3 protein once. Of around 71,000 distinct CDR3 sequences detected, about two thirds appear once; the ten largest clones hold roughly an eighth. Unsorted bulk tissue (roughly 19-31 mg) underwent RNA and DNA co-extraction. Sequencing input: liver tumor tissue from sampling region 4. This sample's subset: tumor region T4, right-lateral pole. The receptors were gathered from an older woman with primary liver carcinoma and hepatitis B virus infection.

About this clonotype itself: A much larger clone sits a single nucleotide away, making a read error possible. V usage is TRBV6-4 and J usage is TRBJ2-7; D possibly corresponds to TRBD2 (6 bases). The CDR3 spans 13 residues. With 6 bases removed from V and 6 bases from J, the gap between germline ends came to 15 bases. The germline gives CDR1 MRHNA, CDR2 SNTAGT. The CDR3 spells CASSDRDGSEQYF. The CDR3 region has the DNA TGTGCCAGCAGCGACCGGGACGGGAGCGAGCAGTACTTC.

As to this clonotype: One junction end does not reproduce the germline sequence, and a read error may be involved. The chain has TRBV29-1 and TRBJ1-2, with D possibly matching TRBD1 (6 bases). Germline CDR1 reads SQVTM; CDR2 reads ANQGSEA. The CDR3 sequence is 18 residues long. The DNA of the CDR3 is TGTGGCGTTGCCCAGGTGCAGGGGATAGGACGAGGGAGCTATGGCTACACCTTC. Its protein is CGVAQVQGIGRGSYGYTF.

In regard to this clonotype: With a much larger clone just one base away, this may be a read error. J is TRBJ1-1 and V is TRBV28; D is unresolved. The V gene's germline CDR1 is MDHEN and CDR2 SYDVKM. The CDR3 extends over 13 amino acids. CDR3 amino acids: CANSVTVNTEAFF. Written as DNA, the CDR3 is TGTGCCAACAGTGTGACGGTGAACACTGAAGCTTTCTTT.

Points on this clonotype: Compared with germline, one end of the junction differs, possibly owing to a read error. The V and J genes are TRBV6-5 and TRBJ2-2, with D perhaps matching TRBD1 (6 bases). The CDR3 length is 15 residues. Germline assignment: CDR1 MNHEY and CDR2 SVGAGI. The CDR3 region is CARNKIPDSTGELLF. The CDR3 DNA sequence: TGTGCCAGAAATAAGATTCCGGACAGCACCGGGGAGCTGCTTTTT.

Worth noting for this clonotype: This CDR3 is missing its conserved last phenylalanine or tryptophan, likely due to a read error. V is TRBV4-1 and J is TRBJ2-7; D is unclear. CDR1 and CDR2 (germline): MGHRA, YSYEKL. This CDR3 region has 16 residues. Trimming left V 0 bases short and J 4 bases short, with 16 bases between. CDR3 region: CASSQDAYGDTYEQYS. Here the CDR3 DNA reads TGCGCCAGCAGCCAAGACGCGTACGGAGATACTTACGAGCAGTACTCC.

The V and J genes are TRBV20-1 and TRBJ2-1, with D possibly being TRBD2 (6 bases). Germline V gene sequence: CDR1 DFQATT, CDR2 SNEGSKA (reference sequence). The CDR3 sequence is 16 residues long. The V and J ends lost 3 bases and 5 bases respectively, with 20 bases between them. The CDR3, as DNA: TGCAGTGCTAGTTCGTGGGAGGAAGGGGTTGACAATGAGCAGTTCTTC. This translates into CSASSWEEGVDNEQFF.

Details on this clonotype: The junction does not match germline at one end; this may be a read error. CDR3 DNA: TGTGCCAGCAGTGAAGTGTGGGGATTCCACTATGGCCACACCTTC. This codes for CASSEVWGFHYGHTF. The J gene is TRBJ1-2, the V gene TRBV6-1; unclear D gene. Per the germline V gene, CDR1 is MNHNS and CDR2 is SASEGT. This CDR3 has 15 amino acids.

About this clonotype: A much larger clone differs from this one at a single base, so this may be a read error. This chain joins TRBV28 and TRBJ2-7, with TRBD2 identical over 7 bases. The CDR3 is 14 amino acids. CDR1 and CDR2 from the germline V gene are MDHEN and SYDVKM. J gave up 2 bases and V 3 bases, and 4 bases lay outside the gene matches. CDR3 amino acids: CASSFISGTYEQYF. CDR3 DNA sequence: TGTGCCAGCAGTTTCATCAGCGGGACCTACGAGCAGTACTTC.

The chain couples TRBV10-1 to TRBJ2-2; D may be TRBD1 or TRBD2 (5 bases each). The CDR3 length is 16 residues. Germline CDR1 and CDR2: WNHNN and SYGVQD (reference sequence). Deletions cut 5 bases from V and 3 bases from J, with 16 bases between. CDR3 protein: CASSKDRGRYTGELFF. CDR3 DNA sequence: TGCGCCAGCAGTAAAGACCGGGGCAGATACACCGGGGAGCTGTTTTTT.

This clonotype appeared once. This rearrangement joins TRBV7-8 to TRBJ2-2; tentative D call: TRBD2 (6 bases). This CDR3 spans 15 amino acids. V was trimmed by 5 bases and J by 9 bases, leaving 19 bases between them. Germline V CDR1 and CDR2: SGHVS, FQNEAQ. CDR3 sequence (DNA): TGTGCCAGCAGCACCCGGACTATAGTGGATAGGGAGCTGTTTTTT. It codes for CASSTRTIVDRELFF.

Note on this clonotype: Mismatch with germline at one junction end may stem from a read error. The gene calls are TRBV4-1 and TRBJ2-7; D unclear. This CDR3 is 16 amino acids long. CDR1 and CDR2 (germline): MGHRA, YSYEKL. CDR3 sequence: CASNQVTETRPYEQYF. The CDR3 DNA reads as TGCGCCAGCAACCAAGTTACGGAGACAAGACCTTACGAGCAGTACTTC.

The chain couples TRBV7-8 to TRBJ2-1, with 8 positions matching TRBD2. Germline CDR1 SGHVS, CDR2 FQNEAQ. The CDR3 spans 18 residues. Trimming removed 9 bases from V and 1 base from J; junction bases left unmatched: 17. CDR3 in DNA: TGTGCCAGTATCGTGGAAGCGACGGGGGGGACGTCCTACAATGAGCAGTTCTTC. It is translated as CASIVEATGGTSYNEQFF.

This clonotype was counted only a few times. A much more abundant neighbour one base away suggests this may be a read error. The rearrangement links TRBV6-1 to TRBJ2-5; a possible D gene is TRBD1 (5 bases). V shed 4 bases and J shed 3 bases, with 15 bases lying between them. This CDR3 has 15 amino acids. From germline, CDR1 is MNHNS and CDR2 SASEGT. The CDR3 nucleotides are TGTGCCAGCAGTGGGGCTAGGGGTCGAGAAGAGACCCAGTACTTC. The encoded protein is CASSGARGREETQYF.

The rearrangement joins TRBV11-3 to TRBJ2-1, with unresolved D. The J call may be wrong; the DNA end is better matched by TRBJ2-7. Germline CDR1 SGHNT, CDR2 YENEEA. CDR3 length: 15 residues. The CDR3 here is CASSLGSSGKLEQYF. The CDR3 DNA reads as TGTGCCAGCAGCTTAGGATCTAGTGGGAAGCTTGAGCAGTACTTC.

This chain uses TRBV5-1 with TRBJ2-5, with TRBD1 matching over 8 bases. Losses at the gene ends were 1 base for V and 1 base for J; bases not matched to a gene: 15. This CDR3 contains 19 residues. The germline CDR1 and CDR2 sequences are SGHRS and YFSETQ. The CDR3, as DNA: TGCGCCAGCAGCTTGACAGGGGCAGGGGGCGCCACGAGCCAAGAGACCCAGTACTTC. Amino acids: CASSLTGAGGATSQETQYF.

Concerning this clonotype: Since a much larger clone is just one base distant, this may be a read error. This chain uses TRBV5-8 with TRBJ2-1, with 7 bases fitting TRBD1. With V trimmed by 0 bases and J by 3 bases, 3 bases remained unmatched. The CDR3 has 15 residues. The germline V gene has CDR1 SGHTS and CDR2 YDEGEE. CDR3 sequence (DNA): TGTGCCAGCAGCTTGGGACAGGGTGTCTACAATGAGCAGTTCTTC. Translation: CASSLGQGVYNEQFF. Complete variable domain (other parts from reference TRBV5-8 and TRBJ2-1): EAGVTQSPTHLIKTRGQQATLRCSPISGHTSVYWYQQALGLGLQFLLWYDEGEERNRGNFPPRFSGRQFPNYSSELNVNALELEDSALYLCASSLGQGVYNEQFFGPGTRLTVL.

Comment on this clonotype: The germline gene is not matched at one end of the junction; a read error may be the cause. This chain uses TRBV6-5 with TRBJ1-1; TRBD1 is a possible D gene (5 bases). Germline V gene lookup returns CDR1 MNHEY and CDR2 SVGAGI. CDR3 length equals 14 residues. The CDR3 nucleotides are TGTGCCAGCATTCCTGGGGCCTTGGCCACTGAGGCTTTCTTT. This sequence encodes CASIPGALATEAFF.

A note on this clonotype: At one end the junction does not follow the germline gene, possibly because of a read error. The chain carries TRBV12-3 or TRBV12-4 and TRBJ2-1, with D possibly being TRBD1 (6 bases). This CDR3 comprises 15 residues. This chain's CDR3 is CASTITGSLDNGQFF. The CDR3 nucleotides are TGTGCCAGCACCATAACAGGGTCCCTTGACAATGGGCAGTTCTTC.

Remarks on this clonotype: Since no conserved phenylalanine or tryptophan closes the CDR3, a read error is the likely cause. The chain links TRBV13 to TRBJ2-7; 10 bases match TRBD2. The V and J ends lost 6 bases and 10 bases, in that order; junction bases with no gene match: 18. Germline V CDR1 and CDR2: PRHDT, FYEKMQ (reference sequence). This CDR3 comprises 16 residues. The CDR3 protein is CASRFLWSGRASGQYY. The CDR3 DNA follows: TGTGCCAGCAGATTCCTCTGGAGCGGGAGGGCCAGCGGACAGTACTAC.

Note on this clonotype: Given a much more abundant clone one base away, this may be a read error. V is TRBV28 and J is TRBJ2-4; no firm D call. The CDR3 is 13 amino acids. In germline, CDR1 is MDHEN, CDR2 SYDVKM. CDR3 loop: CANSLSGLNIQYF. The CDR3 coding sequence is TGTGCCAACAGTTTATCGGGCTTAAACATTCAGTACTTC.